The 25 T cell receptor beta chains below come from one sample, sequenced in a study of regulatory T cells in long-lasting Graves disease. Time point in this sample: newly diagnosed GD, antithyroid drugs for less than 3 months. Researchers made the TCR library from RNA that was extracted from PBMCs. Arm-PCR with iRepertoire HTBI primers amplified the CDR3 regions for these TCR beta libraries. Each CDR3 protein is one row after TCRdb ran MiXCR on the multiplex PCR reads. The data hold about 400,000 distinct CDR3 sequences, with less than 20% observed a single time. The sequencing here drew on peripheral blood mononuclear cells (PBMCs), taken at new diagnosis, from a patient treated with antithyroid drugs. All receptors derive from a female donor with Graves disease.

The chain carries TRBV9 and TRBJ2-1; D unresolved. The CDR3 covers 12 residues. Trimming removed 2 bases from V and 7 bases from J, with 7 bases in between. Germline loops: CDR1 SGDLS, CDR2 YYNGEE. The CDR3 nucleotides read TGTGCCAGCAGCGTCCCGAGAAATGAGCAGTTCTTC. It yields the protein CASSVPRNEQFF.

In its sample, this clonotype was seen many times. The chain joins TRBV9 to TRBJ1-5; a weak D match, TRBD1 (6 bases). V was shortened by 4 bases and J by 2 bases, with 13 bases between the two germline ends. The CDR3 loop spans 15 amino acids. CDR1 is SGDLS and CDR2 is YYNGEE in the germline V gene. CDR3 in DNA: TGTGCCAGCAGCAAACAGGGTGTGGGCAATCAGCCCCAGCATTTT. Amino acids: CASSKQGVGNQPQHF.

This clonotype has a count of ten or more. The V and J genes are TRBV7-3 and TRBJ2-1; 8 nucleotides line up with TRBD1. CDR1 and CDR2 from the germline V gene are SGHTA and FQGTGA. The CDR3 totals 14 residues. V trimming: 5 bases; J trimming: 7 bases; junction bases outside the gene matches: 7. The CDR3 coding sequence is TGTGCCAGCAGCGCCAGGGACAGGAGAAATGAGCAGTTCTTC. Its translation is CASSARDRRNEQFF.

This clonotype was seen ten or more times. V and J are TRBV2 and TRBJ2-7, with 12 bases aligning to TRBD2. Germline trimming cut 6 bases from V and 1 base from J; bases unmatched to any gene: 4. CDR1 is SNHLY and CDR2 is FYNNEI in the germline V gene. This CDR3 contains 15 residues. This chain's CDR3 is CASRFGLAGSYEQYF. Written as DNA, the CDR3 is TGTGCCAGCAGATTCGGACTAGCGGGGTCCTACGAGCAGTACTTC.

The chain is built from TRBV19 and TRBJ1-2; D possibly corresponds to TRBD1 (5 bases). Germline assignment: CDR1 LNHDA and CDR2 SQIVND (reference sequence). The V gene lost 1 base and the J gene lost 0 bases, with 9 bases spanning the gap. The CDR3 sequence is 15 residues long. The CDR3 region is CASSIVPGTNYGYTF. The DNA for the CDR3 is TGTGCCAGTAGTATAGTACCAGGGACTAACTATGGCTACACCTTC.

The table lists this clonotype with many counts. The chain uses TRBV6-9 and TRBJ2-1, with D tentatively TRBD1 (6 bases). V was pared by 3 bases and J by 4 bases, with 22 bases between. The germline CDR1 and CDR2 sequences are MNHGY and SVAAGI. The CDR3 is 18 residues long. This CDR3 is CASSYPPYMDRAYNEQFF. The CDR3 bases are TGTGCCAGCAGTTACCCTCCTTATATGGACAGAGCTTACAATGAGCAGTTCTTC.

This clonotype was found many times. CDR3 sequence reads: CATSREGRGNQPQHF. The CDR3 bases are TGTGCCACCAGCAGAGAGGGGAGAGGCAATCAGCCCCAGCATTTT. V gene TRBV15 combines with J gene TRBJ1-5; D ambiguous. Germline CDR1 LNHNV, CDR2 YYDKDF (reference sequence). This CDR3 is 15 amino acids long. Trimming pared 0 bases from V and 2 bases from J, leaving 8 bases between. Supplemented by reference TRBV15 and TRBJ1-5, the full variable domain reads DAMVIQNPRYQVTQFGKPVTLSCSQTLNHNVMYWYQQKSSQAPKLLFHYYDKDFNNEADTPDNFQSRRPNTSFCFLDIRSPGLGDTAMYLCATSREGRGNQPQHFGDGTRLSIL.

The chain employs TRBV27 and TRBJ1-2; possibly TRBD1 for D (5 bases). Trimming stripped 6 bases from V and 5 bases from J, with 16 bases between. The CDR3 has 14 amino acids. CDR1 and CDR2 (germline): MNHEY, SMNVEV (reference sequence). CDR3 nucleotides: TGTGCCAGCAGGGGGGACTCCAGCGCGTATGGCTACACCTTC. Translated, it gives CASRGDSSAYGYTF.

This clonotype came up many times. V usage is TRBV20-1 and J usage is TRBJ2-7, with TRBD2 as a possible D gene (6 bases). The CDR3 covers 14 residues. With 6 bases removed from V and 3 bases from J, the gap between germline ends came to 18 bases. The germline V gene encodes CDR1 DFQATT and CDR2 SNEGSKA (reference sequence). Written as DNA, the CDR3 is TGCAGTGCCCCTCTCGGGGGAGTATTCTACGAGCAGTACTTC. This encodes CSAPLGGVFYEQYF.

This clonotype occurred many times. This sequence joins TRBV5-1 and TRBJ2-1; 8 positions agree with TRBD2. After removal of 0 bases from V and 0 bases from J, the junction contained 8 bases not matched to a gene. The CDR3 loop spans 18 amino acids. Per germline, CDR1 SGHRS and CDR2 YFSETQ. The CDR3 DNA sequence: TGCGCCAGCAGCTTGGAATGGGTCGGGGGGGCCTCCTACAATGAGCAGTTCTTC. Amino acid sequence: CASSLEWVGGASYNEQFF. The variable domain in full, completed from reference TRBV5-1 and TRBJ2-1, reads KAGVTQTPRYLIKTRGQQVTLSCSPISGHRSVSWYQQTPGQGLQFLFEYFSETQRNKGNFPGRFSGRQFSNSRSEMNVSTLELGDSALYLCASSLEWVGGASYNEQFFGPGTRLTVL.

This clonotype was found many times. The rearrangement uses TRBV6-2 or TRBV6-3 and TRBJ2-1; D is possibly TRBD2 (5 bases). Germline lookup yields CDR1 MNHEY and CDR2 SVGEGT. The V and J ends lost 6 bases and 0 bases respectively, with 12 bases between them. The CDR3 runs to 15 residues. In DNA form, the CDR3 reads TGTGCCAGCAGCCCCCAACTAGTCTCCTACAATGAGCAGTTCTTC. It specifies CASSPQLVSYNEQFF.

The table lists this clonotype with a few counts. The rearrangement links TRBV7-2 to TRBJ2-3, with D perhaps assigned TRBD1 or TRBD2 (6 bases each). The CDR3 loop spans 17 amino acids. V lost 5 bases, J lost 1 base, and 19 bases lay in between. The germline V gene encodes CDR1 SGHTA and CDR2 FQGNSA. The CDR3 coding sequence is TGTGCCAGCAGCGGCCCCCGGGGGCGGTTCCGCACAGATACGCAGTATTTT. Translating gives CASSGPRGRFRTDTQYF.

Only a few counts were recorded for this clonotype. The V call is TRBV19, the J call TRBJ1-1, with unresolved D. Germline CDR1 and CDR2: LNHDA and SQIVND (reference sequence). Trimming removed 3 bases at V and 0 bases at J, with 5 bases between. This CDR3 contains 13 residues. CDR3 sequence: CASSITMNTEAFF. DNA of the CDR3: TGTGCCAGTAGTATCACGATGAACACTGAAGCTTTCTTT.

The chain links TRBV3-1 to TRBJ2-5; D call uncertain. The germline V gene encodes CDR1 LGHDT and CDR2 YNNKEL (reference sequence). V dropped 2 bases and J dropped 0 bases, with 10 bases sitting between them. This CDR3 has 15 residues. The DNA for the CDR3 is TGTGCCAGCAGCCAATCCCACCAGTACCAAGAGACCCAGTACTTC. It encodes CASSQSHQYQETQYF.

In this sample, this clonotype turned up once. A single base separates this from a much larger clone, so it may be a read error. The chain recombines TRBV7-9 with TRBJ1-5; D unclear. This CDR3 region has 15 residues. CDR1 SEHNR and CDR2 FQNEAQ come from the germline V gene (reference sequence). V gave up 0 bases and J gave up 1 base, with 7 bases separating them. CDR3 region: CASSLAALSNQPQHF. The CDR3 coding sequence is TGTGCCAGCAGCTTAGCGGCACTAAGCAATCAGCCCCAGCATTTT.

This clonotype showed up many times. The chain links TRBV3-1 to TRBJ1-1; D not resolved. This CDR3 is built from 13 residues. V lost 0 bases, J lost 6 bases, and 8 bases lay in between. CDR1 is LGHDT and CDR2 is YNNKEL in the germline V gene (reference sequence). The CDR3 DNA reads TGTGCCAGCAGCCAAGATCAAGGAGCTGAAGCTTTCTTT. This translates into CASSQDQGAEAFF.

The chain links TRBV19 to TRBJ1-2; D unresolved. Trimming pared 0 bases from V and 4 bases from J, leaving 9 bases between. CDR1 and CDR2 (germline): LNHDA, SQIVND (reference sequence). The CDR3 is 14 amino acids. For the CDR3, the DNA is TGTGCCAGTAGTATAGACAGACCCTTCTATGGCTACACCTTC. The encoded protein is CASSIDRPFYGYTF.

This clonotype occurred many times. V is TRBV5-5 and J is TRBJ2-1, with D possibly matching TRBD1 (6 bases). CDR3 length: 15 residues. From germline, CDR1 is SGHKS and CDR2 YYEKEE (reference sequence). Trimming cost V 0 bases and J 5 bases, with 12 bases left between them. This CDR3 reads CASSLDGQNNNEQFF. Here the CDR3 DNA reads TGTGCCAGCAGCTTGGACGGACAGAACAACAATGAGCAGTTCTTC.

The table lists this clonotype with many counts. This rearrangement joins TRBV12-3 or TRBV12-4 to TRBJ2-4, with D maybe TRBD1 (8 bases). V gave up 4 bases and J gave up 2 bases, with 15 bases separating them. This CDR3 is built from 16 residues. CDR3 nucleotides: TGTGCCAGCAGTTCAACAGGGGGGGGGACCAAAAACATTCAGTACTTC. As protein: CASSSTGGGTKNIQYF.

This clonotype was recorded many times. The rearrangement uses TRBV6-1 and TRBJ2-3; D is perhaps TRBD2 (7 bases). The DNA end lines up better with TRBJ2-5; the J call may be wrong. This CDR3 contains 14 residues. Germline values: CDR1 MNHNS, CDR2 SASEGT. This CDR3 is CASSAEGERGAQYF. DNA of the CDR3: TGTGCCAGCAGTGCCGAGGGGGAGCGGGGAGCCCAGTACTTC.

The table lists this clonotype with many counts. The chain couples TRBV2 to TRBJ2-1; 15 bases map to TRBD2. CDR3 length: 19 amino acids. Per germline, CDR1 SNHLY and CDR2 FYNNEI. V was clipped by 5 bases and J by 6 bases; unmatched bases: 14. Here the CDR3 DNA reads TGTGCCAGCAGTCCACCACGACGCTGGACTAGCGGGAGGGCCAATGAGCAGTTCTTC. This gives the protein CASSPPRRWTSGRANEQFF.

This clonotype was recorded many times. The V call is TRBV10-3, the J call TRBJ1-1; tentatively, D is TRBD1 (5 bases). With 3 bases removed from V and 8 bases from J, the gap between germline ends came to 19 bases. Germline V gives CDR1 ENHRY, CDR2 SYGVKD. CDR3 size: 15 residues. CDR3 residues: CAISDQGSDFVEAFF. The DNA for the CDR3 is TGTGCCATCAGTGACCAGGGAAGTGATTTCGTAGAAGCTTTCTTT.

This clonotype has a count of ten or more. This chain joins TRBV6-1 and TRBJ1-2; no clear D gene. V was cut by 6 bases and J by 8 bases, with 13 bases left in between. The CDR3 has 12 amino acids. Germline V lookup: CDR1 MNHNS, CDR2 SASEGT. CDR3 DNA sequence: TGTGCCAGCAGCAAAACCGGGGAGGGCTACACCTTC. It codes for CASSKTGEGYTF.

In this sample, this clonotype turned up many times. The junction does not match germline at one end; this may be a read error. The rearrangement links TRBV20-1 to TRBJ2-2; 10 nucleotides match TRBD2. Germline assignment: CDR1 DFQATT and CDR2 SNEGSKA (reference sequence). This CDR3 spans 15 amino acids. The CDR3 reads CSAKSGGANTGELFF. CDR3 DNA: TGCAGTGCTAAAAGCGGGGGGGCGAATACCGGGGAGCTGTTTTTT.

This clonotype was picked up many times. The chain is built from TRBV6-1 and TRBJ1-4; the match to TRBD1 covers 7 bases. In germline, CDR1 is MNHNS, CDR2 SASEGT. The CDR3 covers 15 residues. J lost 4 bases, V lost 6 bases, and 8 bases had no gene match. CDR3 amino acids: CASRGTDLINEKLFF. Written as DNA, the CDR3 is TGTGCCAGCAGGGGGACAGATCTGATTAATGAAAAACTGTTTTTT.